The entry below gives a single T cell receptor (beta chain) sequence along with its context. A junction end diverges from the germline sequence, so it may reflect a read error. Other nucleotide sequences in the sample specify the same CDR3. Measured with immunoSEQ multiplex PCR; TCRdb has only the in-frame clones, and not every one. This table has about 15,000 clones, around three quarters appearing once. The CDR3 is made up of 13 amino acids. CDR1 and CDR2 (germline): SEHNR, FQNEAQ (reference sequence). The source of the sample is a study of control samples from healthy donors and cancer patients. The sample comprised formalin-fixed, paraffin-embedded tissue. The sequence was obtained from a female donor with lung cancer. The chain combines TRBV7-9 with TRBJ2-7; 7 nucleotides line up with TRBD1. CDR3 residues: CASSSGQVHEQYF. The CDR3 DNA follows: TGTGCCAGCAGCTCCGGACAGGTTCACGAACAGTACTTC.